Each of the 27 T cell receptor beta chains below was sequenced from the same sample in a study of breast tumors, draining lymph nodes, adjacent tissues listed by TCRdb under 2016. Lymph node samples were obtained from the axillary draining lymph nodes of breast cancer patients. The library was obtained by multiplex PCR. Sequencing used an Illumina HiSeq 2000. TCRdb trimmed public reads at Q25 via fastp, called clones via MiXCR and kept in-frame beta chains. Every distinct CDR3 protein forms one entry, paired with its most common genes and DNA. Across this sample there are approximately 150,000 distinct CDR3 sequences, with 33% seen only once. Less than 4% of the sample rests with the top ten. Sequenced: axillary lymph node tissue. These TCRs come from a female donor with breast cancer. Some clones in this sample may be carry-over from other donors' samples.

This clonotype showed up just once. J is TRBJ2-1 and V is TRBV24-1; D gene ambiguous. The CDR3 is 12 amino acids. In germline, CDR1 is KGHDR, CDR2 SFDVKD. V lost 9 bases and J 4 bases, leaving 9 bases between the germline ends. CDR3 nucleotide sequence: TGTGCCACCGGCGACCAGTACAATGAGCAGTTCTTC. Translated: CATGDQYNEQFF.

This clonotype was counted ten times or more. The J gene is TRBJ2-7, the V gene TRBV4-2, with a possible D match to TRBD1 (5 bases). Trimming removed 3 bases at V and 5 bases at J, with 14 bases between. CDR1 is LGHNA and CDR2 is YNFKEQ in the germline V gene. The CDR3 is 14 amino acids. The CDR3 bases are TGTGCCAGCAGCCACAAGGGGTCTGGCGACGAGCAGTACTTC. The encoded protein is CASSHKGSGDEQYF.

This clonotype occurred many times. This CDR3 is CSASSWDRGETQYF. The CDR3, as DNA: TGCAGTGCTAGCAGTTGGGACAGGGGAGAGACCCAGTACTTC. The rearrangement uses TRBV20-1 and TRBJ2-5, with 10 bases matching TRBD1. CDR3 size: 14 residues. Unmatched junction bases numbered 5, after V lost 3 bases and J lost 4 bases. Germline V gene data show CDR1 as DFQATT and CDR2 as SNEGSKA (reference sequence).

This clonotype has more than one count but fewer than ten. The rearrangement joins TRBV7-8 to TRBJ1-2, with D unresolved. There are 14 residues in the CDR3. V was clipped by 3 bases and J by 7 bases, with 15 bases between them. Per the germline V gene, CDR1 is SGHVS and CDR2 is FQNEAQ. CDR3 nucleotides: TGTGCCAGCAGCTTCGGACCGGCTAGGAGTGGCTACACCTTC. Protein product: CASSFGPARSGYTF.

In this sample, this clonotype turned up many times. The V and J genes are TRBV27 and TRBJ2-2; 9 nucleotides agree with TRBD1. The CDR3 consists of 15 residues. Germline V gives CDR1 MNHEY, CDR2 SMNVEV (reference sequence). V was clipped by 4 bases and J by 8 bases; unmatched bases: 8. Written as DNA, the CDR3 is TGTGCCAGCAGTTCCCAGGACAGGGGAAATGGGGAGCTGTTTTTT. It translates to CASSSQDRGNGELFF.

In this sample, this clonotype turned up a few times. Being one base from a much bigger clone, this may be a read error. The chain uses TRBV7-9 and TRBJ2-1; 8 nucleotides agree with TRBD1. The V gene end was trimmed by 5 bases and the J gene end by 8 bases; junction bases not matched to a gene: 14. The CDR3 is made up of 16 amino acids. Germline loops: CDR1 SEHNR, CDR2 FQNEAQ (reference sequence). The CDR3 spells CASSPTRGQGAHEQFF. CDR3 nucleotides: TGTGCCAGCAGCCCAACTAGAGGACAGGGAGCCCATGAGCAGTTCTTC. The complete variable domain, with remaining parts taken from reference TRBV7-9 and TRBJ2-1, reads DTGVSQNPRHKITKRGQNVTFRCDPISEHNRLYWYRQTLGQGPEFLTYFQNEAQLEKSRLLSDRFSAERPKGSFSTLEIQRTEQGDSAMYLCASSPTRGQGAHEQFFGPGTRLTVL.

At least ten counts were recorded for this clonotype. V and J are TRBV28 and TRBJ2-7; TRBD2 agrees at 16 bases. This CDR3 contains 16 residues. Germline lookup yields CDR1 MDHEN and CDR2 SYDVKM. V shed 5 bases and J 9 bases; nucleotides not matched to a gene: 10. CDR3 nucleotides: TGTGCCAGCAGTACTGCCGGGACTAGCGGGAGGGCGGTGCAGTACTTC. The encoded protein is CASSTAGTSGRAVQYF. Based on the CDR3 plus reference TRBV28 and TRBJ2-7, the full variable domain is DVKVTQSSRYLVKRTGEKVFLECVQDMDHENMFWYRQDPGLGLRLIYFSYDVKMKEKGDIPEGYSVSREKKERFSLILESASTNQTSMYLCASSTAGTSGRAVQYFGPGTRLTVT.

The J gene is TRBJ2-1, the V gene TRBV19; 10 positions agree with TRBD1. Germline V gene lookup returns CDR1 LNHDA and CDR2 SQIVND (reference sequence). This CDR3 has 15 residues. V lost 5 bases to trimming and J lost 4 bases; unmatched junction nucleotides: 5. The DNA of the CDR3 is TGTGCCAGTAGTCGGGACAGGGGCACATACAATGAGCAGTTCTTC. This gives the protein CASSRDRGTYNEQFF.

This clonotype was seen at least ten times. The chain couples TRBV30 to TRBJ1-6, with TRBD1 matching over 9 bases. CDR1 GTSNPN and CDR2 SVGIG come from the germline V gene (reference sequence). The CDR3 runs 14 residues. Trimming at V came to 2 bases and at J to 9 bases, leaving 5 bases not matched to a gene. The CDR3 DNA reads TGTGCCTGGAGTTGGACAGGGGAGAGTTCACCCCTCCACTTT. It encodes CAWSWTGESSPLHF.

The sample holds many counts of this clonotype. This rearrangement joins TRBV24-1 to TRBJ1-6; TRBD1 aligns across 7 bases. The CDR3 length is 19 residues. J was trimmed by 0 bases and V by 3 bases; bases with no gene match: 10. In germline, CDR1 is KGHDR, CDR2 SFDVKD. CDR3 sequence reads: CATSDGLGTESSYNSPLHF. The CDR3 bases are TGTGCCACCAGTGATGGTCTAGGGACAGAGAGCTCCTATAATTCACCCCTCCACTTT.

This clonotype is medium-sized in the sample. CDR3 nucleotide sequence: TGTGCCAGCAGTGAGGGGGACAGGGGGAATTCACCCCTCCACTTT. This sequence encodes CASSEGDRGNSPLHF. The chain combines TRBV25-1 with TRBJ1-6; TRBD1 matches 11 bases. This CDR3 has 15 amino acids. J gave up 7 bases and V 3 bases, and 2 bases lay outside the gene matches. Germline CDR1 and CDR2: MGHDK and SYGVNS.

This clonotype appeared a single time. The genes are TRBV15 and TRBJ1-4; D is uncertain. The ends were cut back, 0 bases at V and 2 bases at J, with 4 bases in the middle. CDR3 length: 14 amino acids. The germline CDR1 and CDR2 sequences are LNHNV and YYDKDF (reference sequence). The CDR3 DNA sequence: TGTGCCACCAGCAGAGATCGGACTAATGAAAAACTGTTTTTT. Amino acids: CATSRDRTNEKLFF. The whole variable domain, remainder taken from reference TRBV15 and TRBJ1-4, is DAMVIQNPRYQVTQFGKPVTLSCSQTLNHNVMYWYQQKSSQAPKLLFHYYDKDFNNEADTPDNFQSRRPNTSFCFLDIRSPGLGDTAMYLCATSRDRTNEKLFFGSGTQLSVL.

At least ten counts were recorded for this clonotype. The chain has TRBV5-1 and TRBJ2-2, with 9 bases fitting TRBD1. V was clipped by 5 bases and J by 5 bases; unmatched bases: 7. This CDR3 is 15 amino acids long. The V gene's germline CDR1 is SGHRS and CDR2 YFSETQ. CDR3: CASSSGQGMTGELFF. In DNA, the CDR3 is TGCGCCAGCAGTTCGGGACAGGGTATGACCGGGGAGCTGTTTTTT.

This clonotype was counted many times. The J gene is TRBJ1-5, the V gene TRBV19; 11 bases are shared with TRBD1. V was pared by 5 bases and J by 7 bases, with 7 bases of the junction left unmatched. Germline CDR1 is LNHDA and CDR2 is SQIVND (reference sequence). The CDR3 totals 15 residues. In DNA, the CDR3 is TGTGCCAGTAGTGTCACGGACAGGGGGCACCAGCCCCAGCATTTT. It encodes CASSVTDRGHQPQHF.

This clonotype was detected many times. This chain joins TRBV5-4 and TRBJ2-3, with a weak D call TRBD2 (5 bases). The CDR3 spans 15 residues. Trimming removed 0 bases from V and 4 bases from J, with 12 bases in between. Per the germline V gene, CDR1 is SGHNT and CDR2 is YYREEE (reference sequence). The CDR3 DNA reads TGTGCCAGCAGCTTGGTAGGGAGATTGGCAGATACGCAGTATTTT. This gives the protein CASSLVGRLADTQYF.

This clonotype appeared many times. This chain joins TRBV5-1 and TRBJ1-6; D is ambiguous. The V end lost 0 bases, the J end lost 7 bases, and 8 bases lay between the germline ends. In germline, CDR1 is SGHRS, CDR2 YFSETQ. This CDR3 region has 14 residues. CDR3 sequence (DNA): TGCGCCAGCAGCTTGGCCCAGGCGAATTCACCCCTCCACTTT. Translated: CASSLAQANSPLHF.

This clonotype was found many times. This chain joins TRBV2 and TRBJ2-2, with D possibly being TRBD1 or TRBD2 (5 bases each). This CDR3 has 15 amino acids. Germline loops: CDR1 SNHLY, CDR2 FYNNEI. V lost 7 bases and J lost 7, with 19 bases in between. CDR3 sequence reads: CASKTRDVRGGELFF. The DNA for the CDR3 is TGTGCCAGCAAAACGAGGGACGTTAGGGGCGGGGAGCTGTTTTTT. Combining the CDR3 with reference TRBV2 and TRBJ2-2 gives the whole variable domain EPEVTQTPSHQVTQMGQEVILRCVPISNHLYFYWYRQILGQKVEFLVSFYNNEISEKSEIFDDQFSVERPDGSNFTLKIRSTKLEDSAMYFCASKTRDVRGGELFFGEGSRLTVL.

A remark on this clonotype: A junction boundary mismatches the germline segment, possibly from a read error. As DNA, the CDR3 is TGTGCCAGTAGTAGGGACAGGGGGGAGACCCGGTACTTC. It specifies CASSRDRGETRYF. V usage is TRBV19 and J usage is TRBJ2-5; 11 bases map to TRBD1. The CDR3 has 13 amino acids. The germline gives CDR1 LNHDA, CDR2 SQIVND (reference sequence). Combining the CDR3 with reference TRBV19 and TRBJ2-5 gives the whole variable domain DGGITQSPKYLFRKEGQNVTLSCEQNLNHDAMYWYRQDPGQGLRLIYYSQIVNDFQKGDIAEGYSVSREKKESFPLTVTSAQKNPTAFYLCASSRDRGETRYFGPGTRLLVL.

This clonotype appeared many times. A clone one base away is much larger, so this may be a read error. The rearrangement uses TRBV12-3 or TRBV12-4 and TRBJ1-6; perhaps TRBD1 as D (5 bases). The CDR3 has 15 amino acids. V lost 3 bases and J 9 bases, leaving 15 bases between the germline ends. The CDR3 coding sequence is TGTGCCAGCAGTTTCGCGCGGGCCAGGGTTTCACCCCTCCACTTT. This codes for CASSFARARVSPLHF.

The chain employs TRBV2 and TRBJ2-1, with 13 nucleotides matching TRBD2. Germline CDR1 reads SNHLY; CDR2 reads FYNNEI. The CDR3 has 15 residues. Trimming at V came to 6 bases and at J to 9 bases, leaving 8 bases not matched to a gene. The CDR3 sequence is CASSRLAGGRGEQFF. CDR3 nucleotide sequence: TGTGCCAGCAGCAGACTAGCGGGAGGAAGAGGTGAGCAGTTCTTC.

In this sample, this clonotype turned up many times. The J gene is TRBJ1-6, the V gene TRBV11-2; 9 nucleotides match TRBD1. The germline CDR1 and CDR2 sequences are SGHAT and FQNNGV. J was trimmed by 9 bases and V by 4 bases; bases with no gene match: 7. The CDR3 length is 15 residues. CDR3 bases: TGTGCCAGCAGCTCGTACAGGGGGCTCGTTTCACCCCTCCACTTT. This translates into CASSSYRGLVSPLHF.

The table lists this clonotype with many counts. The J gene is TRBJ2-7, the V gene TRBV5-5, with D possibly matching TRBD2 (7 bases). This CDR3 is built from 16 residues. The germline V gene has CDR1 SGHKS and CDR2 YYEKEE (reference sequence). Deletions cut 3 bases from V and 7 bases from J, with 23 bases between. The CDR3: CASSWSGGAGRGEQYF. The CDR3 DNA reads TGTGCCAGCAGCTGGAGTGGGGGGGCCGGCCGGGGGGAGCAGTACTTC.

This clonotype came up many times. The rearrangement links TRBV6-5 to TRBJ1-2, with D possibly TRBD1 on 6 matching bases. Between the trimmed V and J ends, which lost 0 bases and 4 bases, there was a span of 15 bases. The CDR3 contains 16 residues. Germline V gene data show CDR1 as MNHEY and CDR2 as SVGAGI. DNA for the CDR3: TGTGCCAGCAGTTACTCGAGTACAGGGTCCATCTATGGCTACACCTTC. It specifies CASSYSSTGSIYGYTF.

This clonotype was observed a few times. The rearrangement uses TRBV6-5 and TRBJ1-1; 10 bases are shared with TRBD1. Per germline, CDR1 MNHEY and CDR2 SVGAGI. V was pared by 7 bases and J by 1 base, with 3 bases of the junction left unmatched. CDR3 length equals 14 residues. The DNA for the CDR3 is TGTGCCAGCACGTGGACAGGGGGGAACACTGAAGCTTTCTTT. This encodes CASTWTGGNTEAFF.

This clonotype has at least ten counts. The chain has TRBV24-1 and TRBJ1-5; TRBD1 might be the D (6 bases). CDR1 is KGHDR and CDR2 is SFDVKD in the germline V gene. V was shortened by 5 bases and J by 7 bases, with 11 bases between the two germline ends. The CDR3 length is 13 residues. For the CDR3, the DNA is TGTGCCACCAGTGGGGGGCACAGGCAGCCCCAGCATTTT. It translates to CATSGGHRQPQHF.

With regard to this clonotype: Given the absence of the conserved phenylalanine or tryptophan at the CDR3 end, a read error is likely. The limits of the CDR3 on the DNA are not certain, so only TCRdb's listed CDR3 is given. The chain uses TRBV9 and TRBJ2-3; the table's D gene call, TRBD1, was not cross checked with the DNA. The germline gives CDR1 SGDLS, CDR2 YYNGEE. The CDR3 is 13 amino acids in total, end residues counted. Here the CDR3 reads CATSAQGTDTRYS.

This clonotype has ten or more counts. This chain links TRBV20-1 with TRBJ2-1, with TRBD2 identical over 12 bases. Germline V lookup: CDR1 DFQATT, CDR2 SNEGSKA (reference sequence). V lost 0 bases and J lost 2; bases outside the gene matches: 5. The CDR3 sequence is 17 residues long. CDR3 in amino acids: CSARDRLAGDPYNEQFF. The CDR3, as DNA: TGCAGTGCTAGAGATAGACTAGCGGGGGATCCCTACAATGAGCAGTTCTTC.